The 12 T cell receptor beta chains below come from one sample, sequenced in a study of neurological immune-mediated disorders. TCRdb analysed the 5' RACE reads with MiXCR anew, one entry per CDR3 protein. The sample shows more than 75,000 distinct CDR3 sequences, about 5.5% of them seen only once. Sample: PBMCs. These receptor sequences come from a woman aged 30 to 39 with multiple sclerosis.

Ten or more counts support this clonotype. V usage is TRBV20-1 and J usage is TRBJ2-1; D is uncertain. Germline V CDR1 and CDR2: DFQATT, SNEGSKA (reference sequence). CDR3 length: 12 amino acids. Deletions cut 3 bases from V and 5 bases from J, with 8 bases between. Written as DNA, the CDR3 is TGCAGTGCTAGCGTAGCCGACAATGAGCAGTTCTTC. It encodes CSASVADNEQFF.

This clonotype was recorded many times. V gene TRBV5-8 combines with J gene TRBJ1-1; the match to TRBD1 covers 9 bases. V was pared by 3 bases and J by 7 bases, with 10 bases of the junction left unmatched. There are 15 residues in the CDR3. Per the germline V gene, CDR1 is SGHTS and CDR2 is YDEGEE. This CDR3 reads CASSSGTGNRVEAFF. The CDR3 DNA reads as TGTGCCAGCAGCTCTGGGACAGGGAACCGTGTTGAAGCTTTCTTT.

This clonotype was detected a few times. The chain employs TRBV29-1 and TRBJ2-1; weak D call: TRBD2 (6 bases). The germline V gene has CDR1 SQVTM and CDR2 ANQGSEA. The CDR3 totals 13 residues. V was cut by 5 bases and J by 6 bases, with 14 bases left in between. The CDR3 DNA reads as TGCAGCGTTCCAGCGGGTTCGGGCAATGAGCAGTTCTTC. This gives the protein CSVPAGSGNEQFF.

This clonotype was observed at least ten times. The chain uses TRBV20-1 and TRBJ2-7; D perhaps matches TRBD1 (8 bases). Germline V gives CDR1 DFQATT, CDR2 SNEGSKA (reference sequence). Trimming pared 1 base from V and 3 bases from J, leaving 13 bases between. This CDR3 region has 14 residues. For the CDR3, the DNA is TGCAGTGCTAGAGCGGGGGGACAGGTCTACGAGCAGTACTTC. Protein: CSARAGGQVYEQYF.

This clonotype came up many times. This chain uses TRBV5-1 with TRBJ2-3, with TRBD2 matching 9 bases. This CDR3 spans 15 amino acids. The germline gives CDR1 SGHRS, CDR2 YFSETQ. After removal of 4 bases from V and 2 bases from J, the junction contained 5 bases not matched to a gene. Here the CDR3 reads CASSLLAGPTDTQYF. CDR3 sequence (DNA): TGCGCCAGCAGCCTACTAGCGGGTCCCACAGATACGCAGTATTTT.

This clonotype was seen ten or more times. This chain joins TRBV20-1 and TRBJ2-5, with a possible D match to TRBD2 (5 bases). Germline assignment: CDR1 DFQATT and CDR2 SNEGSKA (reference sequence). The CDR3 contains 12 residues. V was pared by 5 bases and J by 7 bases, with 14 bases between. The CDR3 region is CSALPDLGTQYF. For the CDR3, the DNA is TGCAGTGCTTTACCGGACTTGGGGACCCAGTACTTC.

There are many counts of this clonotype. This rearrangement joins TRBV12-3 or TRBV12-4 to TRBJ2-2; D not certain. The CDR3 is 13 residues long. Trimming cost V 1 base and J 9 bases, with 9 bases left between them. CDR3 protein: CASSLVGRRELFF. As DNA, the CDR3 is TGTGCCAGCAGTTTAGTGGGTAGAAGGGAGCTGTTTTTT.

This clonotype was seen ten or more times. V gene TRBV5-1 combines with J gene TRBJ2-1; D gene uncertain. V was pared by 4 bases and J by 5 bases, with 16 bases between. CDR3 size: 15 residues. Germline CDR1 is SGHRS and CDR2 is YFSETQ. The DNA for the CDR3 is TGCGCCAGCAGCCGCGAAGCCTTAGCCGACAATGAGCAGTTCTTC. Protein sequence: CASSREALADNEQFF.

This clonotype was seen ten or more times. One end of the junction varies from germline; a read error may be responsible. V gene TRBV12-3 or TRBV12-4 combines with J gene TRBJ1-1, with 7 bases lining up with TRBD1. This CDR3 region has 10 residues. The CDR3 is CASSGDSGAF. The CDR3 DNA reads as TGTGCCAGCAGTGGGGACAGCGGTGCTTTT.

This clonotype has at least ten counts. The chain links TRBV20-1 to TRBJ2-5, with 11 bases identical to TRBD2. Germline assignment: CDR1 DFQATT and CDR2 SNEGSKA (reference sequence). The V gene end was trimmed by 4 bases and the J gene end by 2 bases; junction bases not matched to a gene: 9. This CDR3 has 16 residues. CDR3 sequence: CSANPISGGGQETQYF. CDR3 coding DNA: TGCAGTGCTAACCCTATTAGCGGGGGGGGGCAAGAGACCCAGTACTTC.

This clonotype was recorded many times. CDR3 DNA sequence: TGTGCCAGCAGCTTAGGATTGCTTTACAATGAGCAGTTCTTC. Its translation: CASSLGLLYNEQFF. J is TRBJ2-1 and V is TRBV11-1, with no clear D. This CDR3 has 14 amino acids. Looked up from germline, CDR1 is SGHAT and CDR2 is FQDESV (reference sequence). Trimming shortened V by 1 base and J by 4 bases, and 8 bases separated the two germline ends.

This clonotype was detected many times. The chain recombines TRBV5-4 with TRBJ2-5, with D perhaps TRBD1 (5 bases). The germline V gene has CDR1 SGHNT and CDR2 YYREEE (reference sequence). This CDR3 spans 17 amino acids. V gave up 1 base and J gave up 4 bases, with 20 bases separating them. CDR3 sequence reads: CASSLWVGASGRETQYF. CDR3 coding DNA: TGTGCCAGCAGCTTGTGGGTAGGGGCGTCGGGTCGAGAGACCCAGTACTTC.